Listed below are T cell receptor beta chains from one sample, sequenced in a study of blood T cells in healthy people across ages. One entry per CDR3 protein results from TCRdb running MiXCR on the 5' RACE reads. The repertoire holds roughly 930,000 distinct CDR3 sequences, with roughly 50% as singletons. The sequenced sample was blood. These receptors were collected from a man aged 30 to 39 in good health. Each CDR3 is given with its conserved first and last residue. The D gene is left open where the match is weak. Rows give clone size only sometimes, using once, few, many, or a class for an expanded clone.

clone_size	d_call	v_call	j_call	cdr3_nt	cdr3_aa
-	TRBD1	TRBV3-1	TRBJ1-4	TGTGCCAGCAGCCAAGCGGGACAGGTTATTTCGACTAATGAAAAACTGTTTTTT	CASSQAGQVISTNEKLFF
many	-	TRBV12-3/TRBV12-4	TRBJ1-1	TGTGCCAGCAGTGTGGGACGGAACACTGAAGCTTTCTTT	CASSVGRNTEAFF
few	-	TRBV12-3/TRBV12-4	TRBJ1-2	TGTGCCAGCACCCTTGGGCAGTTCTATGGCTACACCTTC	CASTLGQFYGYTF
-	-	TRBV7-3	TRBJ2-4	TGTGCCAGCAGCTCTAACAACGAGATAGCCAAAAACATTCAGTACTTC	CASSSNNEIAKNIQYF
-	TRBD2	TRBV6-6	TRBJ2-5	TGTGCCAGCAGCTTAGCGGGGGGAACAGGGGAGACCCAGTACTTC	CASSLAGGTGETQYF
few	TRBD1	TRBV4-1	TRBJ1-1	TGCGCCAGCAGCCCCCCGACAGGGGCGGCTGAAGCTTTCTTT	CASSPPTGAAEAFF
-	TRBD1	TRBV12-3/TRBV12-4	TRBJ2-7	TGTGCCAGCAGCAAATACGGACAGGGGTTCTACGAGCAGTACTTC	CASSKYGQGFYEQYF
-	-	TRBV6-5	TRBJ1-6	TGTGCCAGCAGACGGGCACAGGCGTCACCCCTCCACTTT	CASRRAQASPLHF
few	-	TRBV11-3	TRBJ2-1	TGTGCCAGCAGCTCCCCGGGGAATGGTCCCAGCTCCTACAATGAGCAGTTCTTC	CASSSPGNGPSSYNEQFF
-	-	TRBV27	TRBJ1-5	TGTGCCAGCAGTTTCCGCGCACAGGGAAATCAGCCCCAGCATTTT	CASSFRAQGNQPQHF
-	-	TRBV3-1	TRBJ2-5	TGTGCCAGCAGCCAAAGGACAGTGTACCAAGAGACCCAGTACTTC	CASSQRTVYQETQYF
-	-	TRBV5-1	TRBJ2-2	TGCGCCAGCAGCTTAAAGGACAATGATAACACCGGGGAGCTGTTTTTT	CASSLKDNDNTGELFF
-	TRBD1	TRBV4-2	TRBJ2-1	TGTGCCAGCAGCAGGGACAGAGCCTCCAATGAGCAGTTCTTC	CASSRDRASNEQFF
-	TRBD2	TRBV27	TRBJ2-7	TGTGCCAGCAGTTTTAGCAAAACTAGCGGGGTTTACGAGCAGTACTTC	CASSFSKTSGVYEQYF
-	-	TRBV6-2/TRBV6-3	TRBJ2-3	TGTGCCAGCAGCAACCGGAACAGGGTGGCAGATACGCAGTATTTT	CASSNRNRVADTQYF
-	-	TRBV4-1	TRBJ2-6	TGCGCCAGCAGCCAAGATGAAGGGCGTGGGGCCAACGTCCTGACTTTC	CASSQDEGRGANVLTF
once	-	TRBV20-1	TRBJ2-7	TGCAGTGCTTGGAAGCCTAGCGCGAAGGAACTCGACGAGCAGTACTTC	CSAWKPSAKELDEQYF
-	TRBD1	TRBV12-3/TRBV12-4	TRBJ1-1	TGTGCCAGCAGCGGACAGGGGACGGCGAACACTGAAGCTTTCTTT	CASSGQGTANTEAFF
once	-	TRBV28	TRBJ2-5	TGTGCCAGCAGACTTAGACAGCCCGAAGAGACCCAGTACTTC	CASRLRQPEETQYF
few	TRBD1	TRBV2	TRBJ1-2	TGTGCCAGCAGTGACAGGGGGATAACGGGCTACACCTTC	CASSDRGITGYTF
-	TRBD2	TRBV12-3/TRBV12-4	TRBJ2-3	TGTGCCAGCGAAAGTAGCGGGGGGCCGTACACAGATACGCAGTATTTT	CASESSGGPYTDTQYF
once	-	TRBV6-5	TRBJ1-5	TGTGCCAGCAGCCGGACAGTTAATCAGCCCCAGCATTTT	CASSRTVNQPQHF
-	TRBD2	TRBV4-3	TRBJ2-7	TGCGCCAGCAGCCAGACTAGCGGACTCTTCTACGAGCAGTACTTC	CASSQTSGLFYEQYF
-	-	TRBV6-2/TRBV6-3	TRBJ2-3	TGTGCCAGCAGTTCCCCGACAGGACAAAAAGATACGCAGTATTTT	CASSSPTGQKDTQYF
-	-	TRBV18	TRBJ2-1	TGTGCCAGCTCACCGACGGGCCAAAGGGCCAATGAGCAGTTCTTC	CASSPTGQRANEQFF
-	-	TRBV7-2	TRBJ2-3	TGTGCCAGCAGCTTAGGACAGAGTAGTACGCAGTATTTT	CASSLGQSSTQYF
-	TRBD1	TRBV12-3/TRBV12-4	TRBJ2-5	TGTGCCAGCAGTTACCAACTATCCAAGACAGGGACGAAGCAGTACTTC	CASSYQLSKTGTKQYF
-	TRBD1	TRBV6-2/TRBV6-3	TRBJ1-6	TGTGCCAGCAGTTACTCGAGGAGCGGGACAGTTAATTCACCCCTCCACTTT	CASSYSRSGTVNSPLHF
many	TRBD1	TRBV20-1	TRBJ2-2	TGCAGTGCTAGACGAAATGACAGGGATGGCGGGGAGCTGTTTTTT	CSARRNDRDGGELFF
-	TRBD1	TRBV5-1	TRBJ1-2	TGCGCCAGCAGCCTTATACAGGGGGCCTATGGCTACACCTTC	CASSLIQGAYGYTF